This entry concerns a single T cell receptor (beta chain). Its antigen remains unidentified. Base qualities are not at hand, and no much larger clone is one base apart. The Qiagen DNeasy kit was used to extract genomic DNA from unsorted PBMCs and from the negatively selected CD4+ and CD8+ fractions. Amplification of TCR beta CDR3 regions was done by immunoSEQ multiplex PCR with primers that anneal to V and J segments. Amplification bias was minimized using a synthetic immune receptor repertoire, and residual bias was removed computationally after sequencing. The study's processing was this. Custom Python scripts were used to quantify repertoire diversity as the Shannon entropy index. Unsorted, CD4+ and CD8+ repertoires were examined separately, except in combined analyses, for which CD4+ and CD8+ sequences were merged in silico. TCRdb limited this immuneACCESS table to in-frame rearrangements with V and J called. A share of clones is missing; checked studies link under half to unresolved V genes, and the rest is unexplained. The DNA was the basis for D and trimming; V, J and clone size are from that table. The sample has some 28,000 clones on record, 80% to 90% of them singletons. The ten largest clones represent roughly 0.35% of the sample.

The entry originates in a study of PD-1 blockade in classical Hodgkin lymphoma (dated by TCRdb to about 2020). As for the study more broadly: The study used TCR beta sequencing and CyTOF to define a peripheral blood immune signature of response to PD-1 blockade in classical Hodgkin lymphoma. What the research found in general, with its limitations: Baseline TCR diversity was reported to be lower in newly diagnosed patients than in healthy donors, and even lower in relapsed/refractory patients. The study covered only a single clinical trial cohort, and the causes of the repertoire differences, possibly disease activity or prior therapy, were still not defined.

CDR1 SGHTA and CDR2 FQGNSA were looked up in the germline V gene. The CDR3 runs 12 residues from the cysteine to the phenylalanine. Of all the DNA, just the CDR3 is kept, 36 bases in frame from base 1. From V the trimming removes 1 base and from J it removes 16 bases, while the gene matches leave 5 bases of the junction unaccounted for. The time point label for this specimen denotes: newly diagnosed, previously untreated cHL patient sample. CD4+ T cells were purified from thawed PBMCs by magnetic negative selection with a Miltenyi CD4+ T cell isolation kit. To serve as a comparison group for the relapsed/refractory trial patients, PBMCs were sequenced from patients with newly diagnosed, previously untreated classical Hodgkin lymphoma. Peripheral blood was collected in 8 mL Vacutainer Cell Preparation Tubes, from which PBMCs were isolated by centrifugation and then cryopreserved. Purified CD4+ and CD8+ fractions were prepared only for cases with an additional available PBMC sample. On LS columns in a quadroMACS separator, the magnetically labelled cells were depleted, and the flow-through was collected as the purified fraction.

The sample was CD4+ T cells from blood. The source is a human donor with classical Hodgkin lymphoma. The sequence joins TRBV7-2 to TRBJ2-1; TRBD2 lines up with 9 middle nucleotides. The CDR3 is CASSLETSGFFF. The nucleotide sequence reads TGTGCCAGCAGCTTAGAGACTAGCGGTTTTTTCTTC.